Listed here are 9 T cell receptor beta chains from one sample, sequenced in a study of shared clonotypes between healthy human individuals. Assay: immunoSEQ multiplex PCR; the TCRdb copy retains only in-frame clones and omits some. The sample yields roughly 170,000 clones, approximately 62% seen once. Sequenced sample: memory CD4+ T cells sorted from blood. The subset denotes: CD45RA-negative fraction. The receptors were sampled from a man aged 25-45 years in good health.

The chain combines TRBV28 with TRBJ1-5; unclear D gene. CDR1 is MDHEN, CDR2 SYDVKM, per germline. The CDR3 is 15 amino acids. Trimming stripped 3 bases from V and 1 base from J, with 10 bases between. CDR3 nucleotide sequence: TGTGCCAGCAGTTTGGAGATATTCAGCAATCAGCCCCAGCATTTT. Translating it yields CASSLEIFSNQPQHF.

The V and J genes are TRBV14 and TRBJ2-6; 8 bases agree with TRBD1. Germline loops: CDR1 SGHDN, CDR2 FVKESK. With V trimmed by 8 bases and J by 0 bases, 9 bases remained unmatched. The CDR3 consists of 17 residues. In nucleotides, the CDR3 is TGTGCCAGCGAAAAGACAACAGGGGGCTCTGGGGCCAACGTCCTGACTTTC. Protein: CASEKTTGGSGANVLTF.

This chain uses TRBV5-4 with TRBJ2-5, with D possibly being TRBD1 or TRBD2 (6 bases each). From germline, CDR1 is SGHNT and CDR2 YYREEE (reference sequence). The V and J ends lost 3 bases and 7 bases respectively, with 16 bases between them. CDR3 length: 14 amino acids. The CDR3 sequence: CASSSRLEGGTQYF. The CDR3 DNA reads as TGTGCCAGCAGCTCGCGACTAGAAGGGGGGACCCAGTACTTC.

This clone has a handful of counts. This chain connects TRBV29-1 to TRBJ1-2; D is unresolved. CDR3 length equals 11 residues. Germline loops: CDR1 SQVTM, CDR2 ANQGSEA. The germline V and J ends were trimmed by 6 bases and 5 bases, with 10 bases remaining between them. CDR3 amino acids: CSVGGFYGYTF. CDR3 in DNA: TGCAGCGTAGGAGGGTTTTATGGCTACACCTTC.

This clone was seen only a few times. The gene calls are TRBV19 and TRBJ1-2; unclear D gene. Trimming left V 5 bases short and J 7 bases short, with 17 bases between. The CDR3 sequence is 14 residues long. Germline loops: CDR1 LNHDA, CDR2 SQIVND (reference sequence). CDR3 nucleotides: TGTGCCAGTAGTCCCCTCGGGAGTTACTCTGGCTACACCTTC. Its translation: CASSPLGSYSGYTF.

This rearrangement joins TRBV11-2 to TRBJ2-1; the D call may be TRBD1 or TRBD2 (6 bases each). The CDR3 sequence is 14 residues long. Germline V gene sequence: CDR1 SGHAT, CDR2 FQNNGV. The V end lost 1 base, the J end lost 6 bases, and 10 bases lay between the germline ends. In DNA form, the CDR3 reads TGTGCCAGCAGCTTAGTACAGGGAGGCAATGAGCAGTTCTTC. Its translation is CASSLVQGGNEQFF.

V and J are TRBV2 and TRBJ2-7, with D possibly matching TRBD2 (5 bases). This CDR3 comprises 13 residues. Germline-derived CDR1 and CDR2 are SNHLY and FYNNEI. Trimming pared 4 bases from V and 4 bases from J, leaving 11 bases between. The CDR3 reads CASSVATYYEQYF. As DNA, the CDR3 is TGTGCCAGCAGTGTAGCGACTTATTACGAGCAGTACTTC.

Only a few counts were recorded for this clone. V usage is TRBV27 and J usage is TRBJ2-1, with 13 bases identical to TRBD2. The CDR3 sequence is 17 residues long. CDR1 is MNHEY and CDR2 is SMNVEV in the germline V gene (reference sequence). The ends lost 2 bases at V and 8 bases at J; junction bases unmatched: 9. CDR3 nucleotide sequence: TGTGCCAGCAGTTTACCCTGGACTAGCGGGAGAGTAGATGAGCAGTTCTTC. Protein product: CASSLPWTSGRVDEQFF.

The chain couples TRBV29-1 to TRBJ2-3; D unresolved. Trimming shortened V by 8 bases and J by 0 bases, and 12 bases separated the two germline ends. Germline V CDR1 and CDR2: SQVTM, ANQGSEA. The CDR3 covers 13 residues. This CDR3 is CSFLAASTDTQYF. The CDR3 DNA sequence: TGCAGCTTCCTGGCGGCAAGCACAGATACGCAGTATTTT.